One sample yielded the 10 T cell receptor beta chains listed below, sequenced in a study of CD8+ T cells in alopecia areata. The treatment denotes: oral pan-JAK inhibitor, 5-10 mg twice daily. cDNA serving as the sequencing template came from extracted, reverse transcribed RNA. Profiling relied on immunoSEQ multiplex PCR, and the TCRdb table lists in-frame clones only, not all of them. Of around 200,000 clones in the sample, roughly 62% were seen once. This material consisted of CD8+ T cells sorted from blood, taken at week 24, from a patient treated with tofacitinib. These receptors came from a human donor with alopecia areata.

This clone was counted a few times. V usage is TRBV27 and J usage is TRBJ2-1; no clear D. The CDR3 loop spans 11 amino acids. Germline lookup yields CDR1 MNHEY and CDR2 SMNVEV (reference sequence). V lost 5 bases and J 5 bases, leaving 4 bases between the germline ends. The CDR3 DNA reads as TGTGCCAGCAGTCTAAACAATGAGCAGTTCTTC. This encodes CASSLNNEQFF.

The table lists this clone with a few counts. The chain is built from TRBV27 and TRBJ1-1; the D is unclear. Germline V gene data show CDR1 as MNHEY and CDR2 as SMNVEV (reference sequence). CDR3 length equals 14 residues. The germline V and J ends were trimmed by 3 bases and 1 base, with 9 bases remaining between them. As DNA, the CDR3 is TGTGCCAGCAGTTTGGGCCCACCGAACACTGAAGCTTTCTTT. The encoded protein is CASSLGPPNTEAFF.

This clone showed up just a few times. The chain uses TRBV5-1 and TRBJ2-7; D is unresolved. The CDR3 totals 13 residues. V lost 0 bases and J lost 3, with 7 bases in between. Germline-derived CDR1 and CDR2 are SGHRS and YFSETQ. DNA for the CDR3: TGCGCCAGCAGCTTGGGGGTTTTCTACGAGCAGTACTTC. It translates to CASSLGVFYEQYF.

This clone was seen just once. V is TRBV10-3 and J is TRBJ1-1, with 7 bases that match TRBD1. Germline V CDR1 and CDR2: ENHRY, SYGVKD. The trim removed 6 bases at V and 2 bases at J, leaving 6 bases unmatched. The CDR3 is made up of 14 amino acids. CDR3 DNA sequence: TGTGCCATCAGAGCCGGGACAGATAACACTGAAGCTTTCTTT. It yields the protein CAIRAGTDNTEAFF.

The rearrangement uses TRBV4-2 and TRBJ2-1, with 10 bases matching TRBD2. V was clipped by 3 bases and J by 8 bases; unmatched bases: 13. The germline CDR1 and CDR2 sequences are LGHNA and YNFKEQ. The CDR3 totals 17 residues. As DNA, the CDR3 is TGTGCCAGCAGCCACCCCCCACTAGCGGGGACGATGGATGAGCAGTTCTTC. Encoded protein: CASSHPPLAGTMDEQFF.

This chain connects TRBV9 to TRBJ1-1, with TRBD1 matching 7 bases. The CDR3 sequence is 13 residues long. Germline CDR1 is SGDLS and CDR2 is YYNGEE. V lost 4 bases to trimming and J lost 4 bases; unmatched junction nucleotides: 4. The CDR3 loop reads CASSKDRATEAFF. CDR3 coding DNA: TGTGCCAGCAGCAAAGACAGGGCCACTGAAGCTTTCTTT.

Points on this clone: Just one base apart from a much larger clone, this may be a read error. The chain employs TRBV11-2 and TRBJ2-6; D is unresolved. CDR3 size: 14 residues. V lost 3 bases, J lost 1 base, and 4 bases lay in between. Germline loops: CDR1 SGHAT, CDR2 FQNNGV. The CDR3: CASSFRSGANVLTF. In DNA form, the CDR3 reads TGTGCCAGCAGCTTCCGGTCTGGGGCCAACGTCCTGACTTTC.

This clone has a handful of counts. The rearrangement links TRBV7-9 to TRBJ1-2, with 10 bases fitting TRBD1. Germline-derived CDR1 and CDR2 are SEHNR and FQNEAQ (reference sequence). CDR3 length: 15 residues. V was pared by 5 bases and J by 4 bases, with 7 bases of the junction left unmatched. The CDR3 reads CASSAVRTGGYGYTF. The DNA of the CDR3 is TGTGCCAGCAGCGCCGTTCGGACAGGGGGCTATGGCTACACCTTC.

The chain couples TRBV11-2 to TRBJ2-1; D uncertain. Per the germline V gene, CDR1 is SGHAT and CDR2 is FQNNGV. This CDR3 comprises 11 residues. V was cut by 6 bases and J by 8 bases, with 8 bases left in between. The CDR3 loop is CASRTADEQFF. In DNA, the CDR3 is TGTGCCAGCAGAACGGCGGATGAGCAGTTCTTC.

The CDR3 protein is CASSLSPRGNTEAFF. The CDR3, as DNA: TGTGCCAGCAGTTTATCCCCCAGGGGGAACACTGAAGCTTTCTTT. The chain uses TRBV27 and TRBJ1-1; D possibly corresponds to TRBD1 (6 bases). The CDR3 spans 15 residues. The V gene lost 0 bases and the J gene lost 1 base, with 9 bases spanning the gap. The V gene's germline CDR1 is MNHEY and CDR2 SMNVEV (reference sequence).